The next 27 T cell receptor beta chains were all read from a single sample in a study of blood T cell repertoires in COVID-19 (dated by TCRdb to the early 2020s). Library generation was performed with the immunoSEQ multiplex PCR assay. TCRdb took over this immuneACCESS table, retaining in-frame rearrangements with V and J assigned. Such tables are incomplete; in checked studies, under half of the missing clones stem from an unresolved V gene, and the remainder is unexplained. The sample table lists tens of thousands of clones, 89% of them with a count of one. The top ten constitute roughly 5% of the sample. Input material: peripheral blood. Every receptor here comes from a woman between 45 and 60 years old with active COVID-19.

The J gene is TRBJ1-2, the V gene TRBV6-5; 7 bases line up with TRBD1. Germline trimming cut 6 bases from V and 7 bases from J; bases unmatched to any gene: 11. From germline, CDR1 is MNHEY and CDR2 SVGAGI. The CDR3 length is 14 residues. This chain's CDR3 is CASRGAQGVGGYTF. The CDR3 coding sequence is TGTGCCAGCAGAGGTGCTCAGGGGGTCGGTGGCTACACCTTC.

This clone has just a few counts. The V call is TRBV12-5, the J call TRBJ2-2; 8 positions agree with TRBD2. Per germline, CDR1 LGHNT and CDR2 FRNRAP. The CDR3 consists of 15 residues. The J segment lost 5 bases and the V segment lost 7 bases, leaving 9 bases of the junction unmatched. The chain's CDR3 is CASVQSGSRTGELFF. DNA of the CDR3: TGTGCTAGTGTCCAAAGCGGGAGTCGTACCGGGGAGCTGTTTTTT.

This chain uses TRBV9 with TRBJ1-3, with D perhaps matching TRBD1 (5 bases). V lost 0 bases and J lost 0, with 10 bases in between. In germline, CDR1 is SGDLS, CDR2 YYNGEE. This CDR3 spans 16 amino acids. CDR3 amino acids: CASSVEAGNSGNTIYF. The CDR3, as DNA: TGTGCCAGCAGCGTAGAGGCAGGGAACTCTGGAAACACCATATATTTT.

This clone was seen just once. CDR3: CASSATLAGVGLSQYF. The CDR3 nucleotides read TGCGCCAGCAGCGCTACCCTAGCGGGAGTGGGGTTGTCGCAGTATTTT. The genes are TRBV5-1 and TRBJ2-3; 10 bases fit TRBD2. CDR1 is SGHRS and CDR2 is YFSETQ in the germline V gene. This CDR3 has 16 residues. Germline trimming cut 4 bases from V and 10 bases from J; bases unmatched to any gene: 15.

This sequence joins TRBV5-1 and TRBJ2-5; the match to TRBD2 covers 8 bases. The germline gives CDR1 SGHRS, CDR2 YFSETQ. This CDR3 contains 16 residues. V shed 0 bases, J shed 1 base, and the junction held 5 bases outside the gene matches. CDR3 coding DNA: TGCGCCAGCAGCTTGGTTACTAGCGGAGGCCAAGAGACCCAGTACTTC. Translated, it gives CASSLVTSGGQETQYF.

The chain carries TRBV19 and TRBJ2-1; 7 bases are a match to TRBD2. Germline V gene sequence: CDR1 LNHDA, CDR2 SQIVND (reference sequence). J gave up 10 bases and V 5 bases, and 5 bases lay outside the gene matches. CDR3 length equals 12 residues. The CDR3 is CASSVSGQEQFF. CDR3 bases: TGTGCCAGTAGTGTTAGCGGGCAAGAGCAGTTCTTC.

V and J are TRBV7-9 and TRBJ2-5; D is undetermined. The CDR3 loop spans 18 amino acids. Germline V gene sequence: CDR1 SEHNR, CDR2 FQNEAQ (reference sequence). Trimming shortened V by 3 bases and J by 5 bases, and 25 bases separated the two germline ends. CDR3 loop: CASSLVVTDPSLGETQYF. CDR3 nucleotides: TGTGCCAGCAGCTTGGTAGTAACTGATCCCTCCCTCGGGGAGACCCAGTACTTC.

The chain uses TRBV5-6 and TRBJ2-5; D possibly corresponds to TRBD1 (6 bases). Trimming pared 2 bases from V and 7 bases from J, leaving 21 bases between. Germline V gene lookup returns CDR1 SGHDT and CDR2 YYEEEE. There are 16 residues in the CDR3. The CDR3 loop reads CASSLFVSQGGGTQYF. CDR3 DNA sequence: TGTGCCAGCAGCTTATTTGTTTCACAGGGTGGGGGGACCCAGTACTTC.

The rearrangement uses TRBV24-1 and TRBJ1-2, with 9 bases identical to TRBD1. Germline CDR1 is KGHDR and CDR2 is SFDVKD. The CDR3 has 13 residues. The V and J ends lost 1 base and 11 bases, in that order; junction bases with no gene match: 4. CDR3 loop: CATSDFSGTGYTF. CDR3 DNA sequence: TGTGCCACCAGTGATTTCTCCGGGACAGGGTACACCTTC.

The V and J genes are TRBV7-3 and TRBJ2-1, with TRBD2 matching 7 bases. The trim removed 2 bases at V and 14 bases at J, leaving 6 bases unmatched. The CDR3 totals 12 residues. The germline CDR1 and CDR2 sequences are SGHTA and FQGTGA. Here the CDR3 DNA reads TGTGCCAGCAGCTTAGGTTCGGGGGGAAAGTTCTTC. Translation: CASSLGSGGKFF.

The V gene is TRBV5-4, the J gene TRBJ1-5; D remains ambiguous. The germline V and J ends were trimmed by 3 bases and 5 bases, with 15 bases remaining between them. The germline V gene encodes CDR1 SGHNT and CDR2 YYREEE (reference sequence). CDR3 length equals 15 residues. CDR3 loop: CASSSGIAPDQPQHF. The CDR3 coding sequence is TGTGCCAGCAGCTCCGGGATCGCACCGGATCAGCCCCAGCATTTT.

CDR3 in DNA: TGCAGTGCTAGTGGGACTAGCGGGAGCAAAGAGCAGTTCTTC. Translating it yields CSASGTSGSKEQFF. V gene TRBV20-1 combines with J gene TRBJ2-1; 14 bases agree with TRBD2. CDR1 and CDR2 (germline): DFQATT, SNEGSKA (reference sequence). CDR3 length: 14 residues. Trimming took 3 bases from V and 10 from J; bases not matched to a gene: 5.

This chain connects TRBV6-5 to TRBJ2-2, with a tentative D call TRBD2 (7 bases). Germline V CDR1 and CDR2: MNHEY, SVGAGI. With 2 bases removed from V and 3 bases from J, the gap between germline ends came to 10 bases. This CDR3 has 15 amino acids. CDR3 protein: CASSYKGGDTGELFF. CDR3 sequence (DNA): TGTGCCAGCAGTTACAAAGGGGGGGACACCGGGGAGCTGTTTTTT.

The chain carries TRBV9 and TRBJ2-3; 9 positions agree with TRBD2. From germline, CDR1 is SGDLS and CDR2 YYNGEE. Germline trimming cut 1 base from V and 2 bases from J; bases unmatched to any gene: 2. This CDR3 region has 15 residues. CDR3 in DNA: TGTGCCAGCAGCGTAATAGCGGGAGTCACAGATACGCAGTATTTT. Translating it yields CASSVIAGVTDTQYF.

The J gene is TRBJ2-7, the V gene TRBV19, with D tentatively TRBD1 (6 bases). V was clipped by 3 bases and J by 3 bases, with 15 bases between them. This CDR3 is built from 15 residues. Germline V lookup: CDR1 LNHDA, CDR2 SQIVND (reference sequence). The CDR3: CASSISGTPFYEQYF. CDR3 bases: TGTGCCAGTAGTATTTCAGGGACACCTTTCTACGAGCAGTACTTC. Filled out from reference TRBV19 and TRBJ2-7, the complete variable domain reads DGGITQSPKYLFRKEGQNVTLSCEQNLNHDAMYWYRQDPGQGLRLIYYSQIVNDFQKGDIAEGYSVSREKKESFPLTVTSAQKNPTAFYLCASSISGTPFYEQYFGPGTRLTVT.

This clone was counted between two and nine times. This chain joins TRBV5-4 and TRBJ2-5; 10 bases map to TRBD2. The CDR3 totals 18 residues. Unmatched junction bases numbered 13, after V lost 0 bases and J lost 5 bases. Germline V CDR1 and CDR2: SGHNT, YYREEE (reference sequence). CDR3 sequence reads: CASSLGAASGSPGETQYF. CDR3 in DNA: TGTGCCAGCAGCTTGGGGGCGGCTAGCGGGAGCCCCGGGGAGACCCAGTACTTC.

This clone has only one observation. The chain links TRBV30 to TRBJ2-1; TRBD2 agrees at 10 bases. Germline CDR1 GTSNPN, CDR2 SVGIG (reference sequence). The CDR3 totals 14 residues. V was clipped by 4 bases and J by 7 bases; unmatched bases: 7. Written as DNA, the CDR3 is TGTGCCTGGACCGGAGCGGGAGGGCTGAATGAGCAGTTCTTC. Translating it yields CAWTGAGGLNEQFF.

This CDR3 reads CASSTSWGQGEKLFF. The CDR3 coding sequence is TGTGCCAGTAGTACCTCCTGGGGGCAAGGTGAAAAACTGTTTTTT. The V and J genes are TRBV19 and TRBJ1-4, with a possible D match to TRBD1 (6 bases). In germline, CDR1 is LNHDA, CDR2 SQIVND (reference sequence). With 4 bases removed from V and 7 bases from J, the gap between germline ends came to 16 bases. This CDR3 spans 15 amino acids.

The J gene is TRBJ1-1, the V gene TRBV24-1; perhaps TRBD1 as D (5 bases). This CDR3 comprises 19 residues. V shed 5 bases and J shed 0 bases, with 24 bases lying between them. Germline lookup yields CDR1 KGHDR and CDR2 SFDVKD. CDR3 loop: CATSVQTASLEYMNTEAFF. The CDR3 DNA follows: TGTGCCACCAGTGTACAGACAGCCAGCTTAGAATACATGAACACTGAAGCTTTCTTT.

CDR3 nucleotides: TGTGCCAGCAGCTCGAACCCCGGGACAGGGGTTTCCGAGCAGTACTTC. Translating gives CASSSNPGTGVSEQYF. This chain links TRBV7-2 with TRBJ2-7; 10 bases match TRBD1. Unmatched junction bases numbered 12, after V lost 4 bases and J lost 6 bases. This CDR3 contains 16 residues. CDR1 is SGHTA and CDR2 is FQGNSA in the germline V gene.

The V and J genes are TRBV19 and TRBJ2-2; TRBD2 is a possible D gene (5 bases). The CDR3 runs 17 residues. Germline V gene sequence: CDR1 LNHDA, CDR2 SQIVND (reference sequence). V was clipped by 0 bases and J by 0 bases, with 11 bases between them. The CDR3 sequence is CASSIDSSRTNTGELFF. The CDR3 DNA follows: TGTGCCAGTAGTATAGATTCTAGCCGGACGAACACCGGGGAGCTGTTTTTT.

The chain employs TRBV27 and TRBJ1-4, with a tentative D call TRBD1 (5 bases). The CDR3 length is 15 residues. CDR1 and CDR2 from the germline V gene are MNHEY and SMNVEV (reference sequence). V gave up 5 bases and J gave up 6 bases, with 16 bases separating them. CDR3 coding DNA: TGTGCCAGCAGTACCACAAAAGAAGGGGATGAAAAACTGTTTTTT. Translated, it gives CASSTTKEGDEKLFF.

The CDR3 DNA reads TGTGCCAGCAGCCCGGGGGTCACCGGGGAGCTGTTTTTT. Encoded protein: CASSPGVTGELFF. The chain employs TRBV6-5 and TRBJ2-2; perhaps TRBD2 as D (6 bases). The length of the CDR3 is 13 residues. Trimming cost V 6 bases and J 4 bases, with 9 bases left between them. The germline V gene has CDR1 MNHEY and CDR2 SVGAGI.

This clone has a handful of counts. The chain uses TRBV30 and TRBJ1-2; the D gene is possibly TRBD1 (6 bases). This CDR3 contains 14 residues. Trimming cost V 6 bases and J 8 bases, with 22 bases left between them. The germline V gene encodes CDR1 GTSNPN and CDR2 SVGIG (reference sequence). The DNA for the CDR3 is TGTGCCTGCAGGGGCGACTGGTCCCCTAGGGGCTACACCTTC. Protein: CACRGDWSPRGYTF.

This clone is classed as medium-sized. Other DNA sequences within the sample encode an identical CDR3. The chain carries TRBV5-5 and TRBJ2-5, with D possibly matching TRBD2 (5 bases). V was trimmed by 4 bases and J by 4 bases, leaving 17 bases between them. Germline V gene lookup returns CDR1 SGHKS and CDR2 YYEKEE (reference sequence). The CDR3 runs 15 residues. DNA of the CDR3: TGTGCCAGCAGCCCCGGGGTAGATTTGGGAGAGACCCAGTACTTC. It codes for CASSPGVDLGETQYF.

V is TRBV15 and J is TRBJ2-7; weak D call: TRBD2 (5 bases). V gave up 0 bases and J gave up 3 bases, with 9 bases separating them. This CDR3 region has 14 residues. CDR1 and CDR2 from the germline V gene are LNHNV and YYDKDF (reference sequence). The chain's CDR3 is CATSRDAGLYEQYF. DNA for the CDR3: TGTGCCACCAGCAGAGATGCCGGACTCTACGAGCAGTACTTC.

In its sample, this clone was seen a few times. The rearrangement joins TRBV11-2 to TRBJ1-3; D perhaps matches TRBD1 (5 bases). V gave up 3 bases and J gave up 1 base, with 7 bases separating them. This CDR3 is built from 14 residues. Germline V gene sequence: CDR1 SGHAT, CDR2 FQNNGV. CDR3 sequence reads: CASSFRQSGNTIYF. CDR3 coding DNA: TGTGCCAGCAGCTTCAGACAGTCTGGAAACACCATATATTTT.